The clone carrying this TCR beta chain was detected many times. Antigen specificity is unknown. Losses at the gene ends were 4 bases for V and 6 bases for J; bases not matched to a gene: 14. This CDR3 region has 16 residues. Germline V gene sequence: CDR1 SGHDT, CDR2 YYEEEE. With iRepertoire HTBI primers and Arm-PCR of CDR3 regions, TCR beta libraries were built. Original methodology: Gene usage covered 50 to 75 TRBV and roughly 13 TRBJ segments. TCRdb reanalysed the multiplex PCR reads using MiXCR and keeps one entry per CDR3 protein. The authors' filters were not applied to this entry. The table has 360,000 or so distinct CDR3 sequences, approximately 10% seen once. Time point meaning: newly diagnosed GD, antithyroid drugs for less than 3 months. TCR sequences were obtained from RNA taken from PBMCs. The data derive from a study of regulatory T cells in long-lasting Graves disease. Study outcomes and limitations: Preferential use of TRBV28, TRBJ1-2 and TRBJ2-5 was seen in persistent disease.

Another study also made use of these data, one on T cells in Graves' hyperthyroidism and ophthalmopathy.

The TCR sequence derives from a woman between 18 and 29 years old with Graves disease. The specimen was peripheral blood mononuclear cells (PBMCs), collected at new diagnosis, from a patient treated with antithyroid drugs. J is TRBJ2-3 and V is TRBV5-6, with TRBD1 identical over 7 bases. CDR3: CASSPGQVRFPDTQYF. CDR3 DNA: TGTGCCAGCAGCCCTGGACAGGTTAGGTTTCCGGATACGCAGTATTTT.